The present entry profiles one T cell receptor beta chain with its context. Its cognate antigen is unknown. The entry originates in a study of T cell responses to AZD1222 COVID-19 vaccine. Study-level results: Spike-specific TCR breadth and depth grew following two AZD1222 doses. Along spike, vaccine-associated CD4 TCRs were found throughout, with dominance at 160-218 and 743-854.

The CDR3 totals 15 residues. Germline CDR1 is MNHNY and CDR2 is SVGAGI (reference sequence). J was trimmed by 7 bases and V by 6 bases; bases with no gene match: 8. Clones were read by immunoSEQ multiplex PCR, and TCRdb kept only the in-frame ones, dropping some. The table includes about 140,000 clones, approximately 90% detected once. V and J are TRBV6-6 and TRBJ2-1; 11 nucleotides match TRBD2. The material was peripheral blood, obtained 28 days after the second AZD1222 dose. The sequence derives from an adult who received the AZD1222 COVID-19 vaccine. The CDR3 here is CASSPPGLAANEQFF. Written as DNA, the CDR3 is TGTGCCAGCAGCCCTCCGGGACTAGCGGCGAATGAGCAGTTCTTC.